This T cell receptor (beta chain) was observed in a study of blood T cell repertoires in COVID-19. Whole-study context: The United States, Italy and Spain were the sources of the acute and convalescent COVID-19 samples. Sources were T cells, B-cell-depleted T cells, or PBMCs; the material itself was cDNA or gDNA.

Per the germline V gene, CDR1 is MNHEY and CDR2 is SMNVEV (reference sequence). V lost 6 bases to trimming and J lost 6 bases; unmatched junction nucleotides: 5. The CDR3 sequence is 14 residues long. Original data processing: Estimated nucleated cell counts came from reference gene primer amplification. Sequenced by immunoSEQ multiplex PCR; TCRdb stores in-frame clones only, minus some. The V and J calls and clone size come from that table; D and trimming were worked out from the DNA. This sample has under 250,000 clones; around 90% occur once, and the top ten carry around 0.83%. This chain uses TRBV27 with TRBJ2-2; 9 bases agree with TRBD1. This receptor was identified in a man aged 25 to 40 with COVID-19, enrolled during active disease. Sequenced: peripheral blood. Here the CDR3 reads CASRWGQGAGELFF. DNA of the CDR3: TGTGCCAGCAGATGGGGACAGGGCGCCGGGGAGCTGTTTTTT.